This entry describes one TCR beta chain. This record belongs to a study of graft-versus-host responses after intestinal transplantation. Study-wide points: Peak GvH clone levels in circulation were associated with early post-transplant HvG declines.

Researchers placed some 200,000 CFSE-labeled responder cells in culture with some 200,000 irradiated, violet-dye-labeled stimulator cells. At the end of the reaction, proliferating CFSE-low CD3+CD4+ and CD3+CD8+ responders were sorted. The CDR3 has 15 residues. Germline lookup yields CDR1 LNHDA and CDR2 SQIVND (reference sequence). V lost 5 bases, J lost 0 bases, and 11 bases lay in between. Sequenced by immunoSEQ multiplex PCR; TCRdb stores in-frame clones only, minus some. The data show about 12,000 clones, with roughly a third seen just once and about 3.4% held by the top ten. This sequence originates from a human patient who received an intestinal transplant. The sample in question was alloreactive CD8+ T cells from a mixed lymphocyte reaction culture, obtained before intestinal transplant. Subset specified: CFSE-low proliferating T cells sorted from roughly 6-day pre-transplant mixed lymphocyte reaction (GvH or HvG direction). The chain is built from TRBV19 and TRBJ2-1; no clear D gene. CDR3 sequence: CASSERPISYNEQFF. The CDR3 coding sequence is TGTGCCAGTAGTGAACGTCCAATCTCCTACAATGAGCAGTTCTTC.